This T cell receptor beta chain is from a study of blood T cell repertoires in COVID-19. The wider study: Acute and convalescent COVID-19 specimens originated in the United States, Italy and Spain.

In the original processing: Amplified reference gene primers provided the basis for estimating nucleated cell counts. Repertoires were generated with immunoSEQ multiplex PCR, while TCRdb's copy carries only in-frame clones and drops some. The V and J calls and clone size come from that table; D and trimming were worked out from the DNA. Of 200,000 to 300,000 clones in the sample, approximately 91% were seen once. Trimming cost V 4 bases and J 0 bases; bases outside gene matches: 19. The CDR3 totals 20 residues. The germline V gene encodes CDR1 SGHRS and CDR2 YFSETQ. The clonotype was recovered from a human donor in a cohort sampled during active COVID-19. Sequencing was performed on peripheral blood. The chain recombines TRBV5-1 with TRBJ2-7, with 10 nucleotides matching TRBD1. The CDR3 here is CASSLALGTGATGSSYEQYF. CDR3 nucleotide sequence: TGCGCCAGCAGCCTCGCCTTGGGGACAGGGGCAACCGGATCCTCCTACGAGCAGTACTTC.